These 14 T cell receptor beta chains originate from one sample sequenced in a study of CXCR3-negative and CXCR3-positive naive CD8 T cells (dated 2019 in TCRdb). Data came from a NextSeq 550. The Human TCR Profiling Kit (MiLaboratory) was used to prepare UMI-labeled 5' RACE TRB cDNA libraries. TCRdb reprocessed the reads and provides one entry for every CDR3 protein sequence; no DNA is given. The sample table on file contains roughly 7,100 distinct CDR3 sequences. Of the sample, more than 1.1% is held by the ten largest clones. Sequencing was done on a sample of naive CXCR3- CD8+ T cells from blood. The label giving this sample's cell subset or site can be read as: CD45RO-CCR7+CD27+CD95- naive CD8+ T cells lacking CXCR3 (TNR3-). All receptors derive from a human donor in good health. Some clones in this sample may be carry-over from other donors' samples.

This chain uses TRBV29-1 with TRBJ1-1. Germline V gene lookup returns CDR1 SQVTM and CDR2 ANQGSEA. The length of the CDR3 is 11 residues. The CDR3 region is CSLGGVSEAFF.

The CDR3: CASSQARQGGHEQYF. This chain links TRBV21-1 with TRBJ2-7; the D call from TCRdb, TRBD2, cannot be confirmed without DNA. TRBV21-1 is designated a pseudogene. The CDR3 has 15 residues.

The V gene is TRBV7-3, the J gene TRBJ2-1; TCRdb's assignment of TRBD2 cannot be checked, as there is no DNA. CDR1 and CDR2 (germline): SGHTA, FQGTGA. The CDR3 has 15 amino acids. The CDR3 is CASSLMLAGDNEQFF. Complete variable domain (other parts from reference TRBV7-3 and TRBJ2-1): GAGVSQTPSNKVTEKGKYVELRCDPISGHTALYWYRQSLGQGPEFLIYFQGTGAADDSGLPNDRFFAVRPEGSVSTLKIQRTERGDSAVYLCASSLMLAGDNEQFFGPGTRLTVL.

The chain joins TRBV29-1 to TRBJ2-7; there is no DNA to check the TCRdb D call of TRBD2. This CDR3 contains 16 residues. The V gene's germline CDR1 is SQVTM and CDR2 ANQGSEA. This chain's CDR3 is CSVEALLAGSSYEQYF.

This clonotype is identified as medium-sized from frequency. CDR3 amino acids: CSVERSNTGELFF. The chain couples TRBV29-1 to TRBJ2-2. The CDR3 sequence is 13 residues long. Looked up from germline, CDR1 is SQVTM and CDR2 is ANQGSEA.

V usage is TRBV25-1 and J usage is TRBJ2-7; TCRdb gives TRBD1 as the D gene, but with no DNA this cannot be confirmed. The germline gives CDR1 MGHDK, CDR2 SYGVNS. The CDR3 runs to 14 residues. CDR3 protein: CASSESGGGYEQYF.

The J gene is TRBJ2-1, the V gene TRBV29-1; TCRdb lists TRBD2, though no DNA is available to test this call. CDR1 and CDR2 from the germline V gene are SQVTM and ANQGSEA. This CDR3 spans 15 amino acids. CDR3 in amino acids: CSVERWERSYNEQFF.

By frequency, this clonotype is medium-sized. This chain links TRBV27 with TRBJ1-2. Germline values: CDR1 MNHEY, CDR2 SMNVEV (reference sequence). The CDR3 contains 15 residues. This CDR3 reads CASNPTGGPLYGYTF.

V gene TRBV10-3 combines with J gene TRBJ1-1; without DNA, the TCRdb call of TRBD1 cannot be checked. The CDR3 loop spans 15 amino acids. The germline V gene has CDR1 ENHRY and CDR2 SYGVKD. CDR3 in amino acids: CAISDPRSLNTEAFF.

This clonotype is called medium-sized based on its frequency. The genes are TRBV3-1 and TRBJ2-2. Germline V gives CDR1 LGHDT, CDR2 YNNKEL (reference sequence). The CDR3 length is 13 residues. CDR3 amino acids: CASSQDRTGELFF. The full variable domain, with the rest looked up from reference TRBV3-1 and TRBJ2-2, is DTAVSQTPKYLVTQMGNDKSIKCEQNLGHDTMYWYKQDSKKFLKIMFSYNNKELIINETVPNRFSPKSPDKAHLNLHINSLELGDSAVYFCASSQDRTGELFFGEGSRLTVL.

The CDR3 loop is CASSLSFQGGTEAFF. This rearrangement joins TRBV7-3 to TRBJ1-1; without DNA, the TCRdb call of TRBD1 cannot be checked. Germline CDR1 is SGHTA and CDR2 is FQGTGA. The CDR3 length is 15 residues. The variable domain in full, with the rest retrieved from reference TRBV7-3 and TRBJ1-1, is GAGVSQTPSNKVTEKGKYVELRCDPISGHTALYWYRQSLGQGPEFLIYFQGTGAADDSGLPNDRFFAVRPEGSVSTLKIQRTERGDSAVYLCASSLSFQGGTEAFFGQGTRLTVV.

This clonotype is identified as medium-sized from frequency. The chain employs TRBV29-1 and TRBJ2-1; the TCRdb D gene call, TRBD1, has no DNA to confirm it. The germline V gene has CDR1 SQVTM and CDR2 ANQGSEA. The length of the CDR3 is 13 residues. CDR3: CSVEPGRDNEQFF.

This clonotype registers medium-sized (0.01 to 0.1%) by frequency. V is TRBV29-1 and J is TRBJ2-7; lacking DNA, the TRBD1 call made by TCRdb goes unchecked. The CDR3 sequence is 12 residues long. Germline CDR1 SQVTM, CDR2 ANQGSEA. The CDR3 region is CSVQGAGVEQYF.

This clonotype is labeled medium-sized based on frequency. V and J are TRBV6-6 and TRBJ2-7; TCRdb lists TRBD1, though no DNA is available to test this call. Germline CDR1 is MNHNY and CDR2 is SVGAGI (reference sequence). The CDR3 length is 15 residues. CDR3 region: CASSYQADTLYEQYF.